Each of the 26 T cell receptor beta chains below was sequenced from the same sample in a study of early stage breast cancer tumors. Clones were read by immunoSEQ multiplex PCR, and TCRdb kept only the in-frame ones, dropping some. Of roughly 10,000 clones in the sample, roughly 70% are singletons; the top ten hold about 6.6%. Sequenced: breast tumor tissue. The receptor source for this set is a person between 50 and 60 years old with breast cancer.

This clone turned up a few times. Here the CDR3 reads CASSFRTGESGYTF. CDR3 sequence (DNA): TGTGCCAGCAGTTTCCGGACAGGGGAGAGCGGCTACACCTTC. The genes are TRBV6-5 and TRBJ1-2, with 9 bases lining up with TRBD1. The CDR3 is made up of 14 amino acids. Germline lookup yields CDR1 MNHEY and CDR2 SVGAGI. V was clipped by 4 bases and J by 8 bases; unmatched bases: 8.

The V gene is TRBV7-2, the J gene TRBJ2-7, with D unclear. Deletions cut 4 bases from V and 1 base from J, with 11 bases between. CDR1 is SGHTA, CDR2 FQGNSA, per germline. The CDR3 covers 14 residues. The CDR3 DNA sequence: TGTGCCAGCAGCTCCTCTTGGGGATCCTACGAGCAGTACTTC. This sequence encodes CASSSSWGSYEQYF.

This rearrangement joins TRBV11-2 to TRBJ2-1, with TRBD2 matching 7 bases. V shed 2 bases and J 5 bases; nucleotides not matched to a gene: 6. The germline gives CDR1 SGHAT, CDR2 FQNNGV. The CDR3 loop spans 15 amino acids. Here the CDR3 reads CASSLRLAAHNEQFF. Written as DNA, the CDR3 is TGTGCCAGCAGCTTAAGACTAGCAGCCCACAATGAGCAGTTCTTC.

This rearrangement joins TRBV7-2 to TRBJ1-1, with D possibly TRBD1 on 6 matching bases. Germline V gene lookup returns CDR1 SGHTA and CDR2 FQGNSA. V was clipped by 2 bases and J by 8 bases, with 18 bases between them. CDR3 length: 15 amino acids. The CDR3 sequence: CASSLFSLGGSEAFF. The CDR3 coding sequence is TGTGCCAGCAGCTTATTTTCTCTAGGGGGATCAGAAGCTTTCTTT.

The CDR3 protein is CASSLRIAASNEQFF. In DNA form, the CDR3 reads TGTGCCAGCAGCTTACGAATAGCGGCCTCCAATGAGCAGTTCTTC. The rearrangement uses TRBV11-2 and TRBJ2-1, with D possibly matching TRBD2 (6 bases). V gave up 2 bases and J gave up 6 bases, with 14 bases separating them. CDR3 length equals 15 residues. CDR1 is SGHAT and CDR2 is FQNNGV in the germline V gene. Full variable domain (outside the CDR3, taken from reference TRBV11-2 and TRBJ2-1): EAGVAQSPRYKIIEKRQSVAFWCNPISGHATLYWYQQILGQGPKLLIQFQNNGVVDDSQLPKDRFSAERLKGVDSTLKIQPAKLEDSAVYLCASSLRIAASNEQFFGPGTRLTVL.

Only a few counts were recorded for this clone. V gene TRBV27 combines with J gene TRBJ2-3; D not resolved. Trimming took off 5 bases at V and 5 bases at J, with 8 bases between the two ends. Germline V lookup: CDR1 MNHEY, CDR2 SMNVEV (reference sequence). The CDR3 spans 12 residues. CDR3 coding DNA: TGTGCCAGCAGTGGGCGTGGAGATACGCAGTATTTT. Translating gives CASSGRGDTQYF.

This rearrangement joins TRBV11-2 to TRBJ2-2; TRBD2 matches 8 bases. This CDR3 has 15 residues. V lost 1 base, J lost 5 bases, and 3 bases stayed unmatched. Germline V gives CDR1 SGHAT, CDR2 FQNNGV. The CDR3 here is CASSLVGRGTGELFF. CDR3 DNA: TGTGCCAGCAGCTTAGTCGGGAGGGGGACCGGGGAGCTGTTTTTT.

This rearrangement joins TRBV14 to TRBJ1-4, with 7 bases aligning to TRBD1. In germline, CDR1 is SGHDN, CDR2 FVKESK. V was pared by 6 bases and J by 0 bases, with 7 bases of the junction left unmatched. There are 16 residues in the CDR3. CDR3 loop: CASSVTGVATNEKLFF. The DNA of the CDR3 is TGTGCCAGCAGTGTCACAGGGGTGGCAACTAATGAAAAACTGTTTTTT.

This clone was seen more than once but under ten times. The V gene is TRBV7-9, the J gene TRBJ1-2; D is possibly TRBD1 (6 bases). This CDR3 is built from 15 residues. CDR1 and CDR2 (germline): SEHNR, FQNEAQ (reference sequence). Trimming removed 7 bases at V and 0 bases at J, with 15 bases between. As DNA, the CDR3 is TGTGCCAGCACCATGAGGGGGACCGCTAACTATGGCTACACCTTC. Translating it yields CASTMRGTANYGYTF.

J is TRBJ2-7 and V is TRBV4-3; D ambiguous. The CDR3 spans 15 residues. Looked up from germline, CDR1 is LGHNA and CDR2 is YSLEER. V lost 1 base, J lost 7 bases, and 17 bases lay in between. The CDR3 is CASSQAFRTSREQYF. The CDR3 DNA reads as TGCGCCAGCAGCCAAGCATTCCGGACCTCAAGGGAGCAGTACTTC.

The CDR3 nucleotides are TGTGCCAGCAGCTCGCTAGCGGGGGTTTACCAAGAGACCCAGTACTTC. This sequence encodes CASSSLAGVYQETQYF. The chain has TRBV13 and TRBJ2-5, with 10 bases lining up with TRBD2. V dropped 4 bases and J dropped 0; count of bases not matched to a gene: 5. From germline, CDR1 is PRHDT and CDR2 FYEKMQ (reference sequence). The CDR3 sequence is 16 residues long. Together with reference TRBV13 and TRBJ2-5, the CDR3 gives the full variable domain: AAGVIQSPRHLIKEKRETATLKCYPIPRHDTVYWYQQGPGQDPQFLISFYEKMQSDKGSIPDRFSAQQFSDYHSELNMSSLELGDSALYFCASSSLAGVYQETQYFGPGTRLLVL.

The V and J genes are TRBV7-9 and TRBJ1-2; no firm D call. Germline values: CDR1 SEHNR, CDR2 FQNEAQ (reference sequence). The CDR3 is 14 residues long. The V and J ends lost 6 bases and 5 bases respectively, with 16 bases between them. The CDR3 protein is CASRHVNPPYGYTF. As DNA, the CDR3 is TGTGCCAGCAGACATGTTAACCCCCCATATGGCTACACCTTC.

This clone was seen once. The rearrangement joins TRBV4-3 to TRBJ2-6; D possibly uses TRBD1 or TRBD2 (5 bases each). Trimming stripped 0 bases from V and 0 bases from J, with 12 bases between. CDR3 length: 18 residues. The germline V gene has CDR1 LGHNA and CDR2 YSLEER. The CDR3 loop is CASSQEGDGVSGANVLTF. CDR3 bases: TGCGCCAGCAGCCAAGAGGGGGACGGGGTCTCTGGGGCCAACGTCCTGACTTTC.

V and J are TRBV11-3 and TRBJ2-1, with TRBD1 matching 10 bases. The germline V gene encodes CDR1 SGHNT and CDR2 YENEEA. J was trimmed by 5 bases and V by 5 bases; bases with no gene match: 6. The CDR3 is 15 amino acids. The CDR3 sequence is CASSRRQGADNEQFF. The CDR3 DNA reads as TGTGCCAGCAGCCGGAGACAGGGGGCGGACAATGAGCAGTTCTTC.

This chain uses TRBV7-6 with TRBJ1-6; possibly TRBD1 for D (5 bases). Germline V CDR1 and CDR2: SGHVS, FNYEAQ. Trimming left V 5 bases short and J 10 bases short, with 15 bases between. This CDR3 contains 14 residues. CDR3: CASSHLTEGSPLHF. The CDR3 nucleotides are TGTGCCAGCAGCCACCTGACAGAAGGGTCACCCCTCCACTTT.

The chain recombines TRBV21-1 with TRBJ2-7. TRBV21-1 represents a pseudogene. The CDR3 is 14 amino acids. In DNA form, the CDR3 reads TGTGCCAGCAGCAAAGGGGGGGCACTCTACGAGCAGTACTTC. Its translation is CASSKGGALYEQYF.

The chain joins TRBV29-1 to TRBJ2-1, with 10 bases that match TRBD2. After removal of 8 bases from V and 8 bases from J, the junction contained 9 bases not matched to a gene. The germline V gene has CDR1 SQVTM and CDR2 ANQGSEA. CDR3 length equals 13 residues. The DNA for the CDR3 is TGCAGCACCAGCGGGAGGGCCTGGGATGAGCAGTTCTTC. This translates into CSTSGRAWDEQFF.

This clone has only one observation. The rearrangement uses TRBV5-6 and TRBJ1-2; D is possibly TRBD1 (5 bases). Germline CDR1 and CDR2: SGHDT and YYEEEE. The CDR3 runs to 14 residues. V was clipped by 0 bases and J by 4 bases, with 10 bases between them. The CDR3: CASSLGRDSYGYTF. CDR3 coding DNA: TGTGCCAGCAGCTTGGGGCGGGACTCCTATGGCTACACCTTC.

This clone was found a few times. V usage is TRBV6-6 and J usage is TRBJ1-4, with a weak D call TRBD1 (5 bases). The CDR3 length is 14 residues. Germline V CDR1 and CDR2: MNHNY, SVGAGI (reference sequence). Trimming left V 7 bases short and J 8 bases short, with 17 bases between. The CDR3 DNA is TGTGCCAGCACCCTGAGAGGGGTCGGGGAAAAACTGTTTTTT. It codes for CASTLRGVGEKLFF.

This clone was counted only a few times. This chain uses TRBV5-6 with TRBJ1-1; 7 nucleotides line up with TRBD1. This CDR3 has 15 amino acids. V was pared by 3 bases and J by 1 base, with 6 bases of the junction left unmatched. Germline V gene data show CDR1 as SGHDT and CDR2 as YYEEEE. The CDR3, as DNA: TGTGCCAGCAGCTGGTCCGGGACAGCGAACACTGAAGCTTTCTTT. It encodes CASSWSGTANTEAFF.

V is TRBV9 and J is TRBJ2-1, with D possibly being TRBD1 (6 bases). The germline V gene has CDR1 SGDLS and CDR2 YYNGEE. Trimming shortened V by 3 bases and J by 16 bases, and 14 bases separated the two germline ends. This CDR3 is built from 11 residues. The CDR3 nucleotides are TGTGCCAGCAGCGCCGAGACAGGTCAATTCTTC. It specifies CASSAETGQFF.

This clone was detected only a few times. This chain uses TRBV15 with TRBJ2-3; D is possibly TRBD2 (6 bases). The CDR3 covers 14 residues. Germline CDR1 LNHNV, CDR2 YYDKDF (reference sequence). Trimming took 0 bases from V and 3 from J, leaving 7 bases between them. The CDR3 protein is CATSREGGTDTQYF. CDR3 coding DNA: TGTGCCACCAGCAGAGAGGGAGGAACAGATACGCAGTATTTT. The whole variable domain, filled in from reference TRBV15 and TRBJ2-3, reads DAMVIQNPRYQVTQFGKPVTLSCSQTLNHNVMYWYQQKSSQAPKLLFHYYDKDFNNEADTPDNFQSRRPNTSFCFLDIRSPGLGDTAMYLCATSREGGTDTQYFGPGTRLTVL.

CDR3 DNA: TGTGCCAGCAGCGTCACTAGCGGGGGCTATGAGCAGTTCTTC. It translates to CASSVTSGGYEQFF. This chain links TRBV5-4 with TRBJ2-1; 11 bases align to TRBD2. V trimming: 4 bases; J trimming: 8 bases; junction bases outside the gene matches: 5. The germline V gene encodes CDR1 SGHNT and CDR2 YYREEE (reference sequence). CDR3 length equals 14 residues.

The rearrangement links TRBV28 to TRBJ1-5; maybe TRBD1 (6 bases). The CDR3 sequence is 15 residues long. V gave up 5 bases and J gave up 5 bases, with 16 bases separating them. The V gene's germline CDR1 is MDHEN and CDR2 SYDVKM. The CDR3 bases are TGTGCCAGCAGTACCACCGGGGGGGCCCATCAGCCCCAGCATTTT. Protein sequence: CASSTTGGAHQPQHF. Full variable domain (missing parts from reference TRBV28 and TRBJ1-5): DVKVTQSSRYLVKRTGEKVFLECVQDMDHENMFWYRQDPGLGLRLIYFSYDVKMKEKGDIPEGYSVSREKKERFSLILESASTNQTSMYLCASSTTGGAHQPQHFGDGTRLSIL.

CDR3 protein: CASSYLGGRKGTQYF. The DNA of the CDR3 is TGTGCCAGCAGTTACCTAGGGGGGCGGAAAGGGACCCAGTACTTC. The chain couples TRBV6-5 to TRBJ2-5, with D perhaps assigned TRBD1 or TRBD2 (6 bases each). Trimming took 2 bases from V and 7 from J, leaving 17 bases between them. The CDR3 has 15 residues. Germline V gene sequence: CDR1 MNHEY, CDR2 SVGAGI.

V gene TRBV15 combines with J gene TRBJ2-7, with 7 bases that match TRBD1. Germline values: CDR1 LNHNV, CDR2 YYDKDF (reference sequence). The V gene end was trimmed by 0 bases and the J gene end by 2 bases; junction bases not matched to a gene: 7. The length of the CDR3 is 16 residues. The CDR3 reads CATSRELQGVAYEQYF. The CDR3, as DNA: TGTGCCACCAGCAGAGAGTTGCAGGGGGTGGCCTACGAGCAGTACTTC.